This T cell receptor (beta chain) was recovered during a study of spatial heterogeneity in lung cancer. Study background: More beta-chain than alpha-chain sequences were consistently detected.

The time point is: blood at routine non-recurrence follow-up after resection. The sequenced material consisted of unsorted whole RNA from tumor, nontumor lung or frozen PBMC. In the library, each TCR cDNA molecule bore its own unique molecular identifier. TCRdb redid the calling of the 5' RACE reads with MiXCR, one entry per CDR3 protein. The table lists roughly 120,000 distinct CDR3 sequences, 9.5% to 15% of them singletons. The study's findings and limits: TCRs found ubiquitously expanded in tumor appeared in blood more at resection than at follow-up.

Details on this clonotype: Its antigen is currently unknown.

Here the sequenced sample was PBMCs, taken at follow-up. This receptor was obtained from a male donor with early-stage non-small cell lung cancer.

The CDR3 DNA reads TGTGCCAGCCGTCCCTCAGCGGGGGGGGAAAGGTACTTC. As protein: CASRPSAGGERYF. V usage is TRBV6-5 and J usage is TRBJ2-4, with 10 bases matching TRBD2. Losses at the gene ends were 8 bases for V and 15 bases for J; bases not matched to a gene: 13. Germline CDR1 reads MNHEY; CDR2 reads SVGAGI. The CDR3 consists of 13 residues.